Listed below are T cell receptor beta chains from one sample, sequenced in a study of blood T cell repertoires in COVID-19. Clones were read by immunoSEQ multiplex PCR, and TCRdb kept only the in-frame ones, dropping some. The table lists about 38,000 clones, around 74% of them singletons. The sequencing input was peripheral blood. The receptors were sampled from a man between 70 and 80 years old with COVID-19, enrolled during active disease. Both conserved end residues are part of each CDR3. D genes are given only for firm matches. A row's size may be missing; if present it is once, few, many or a size class.

DNA | CDR3 | V | length | J | size | D
TGTGCCAGCAGTTCCCCCCCCCGGACAGGAAGCACAGATACGCAGTATTTT | CASSSPPRTGSTDTQYF | TRBV28 | 17 | TRBJ2-3 | once | TRBD1
TGTGCCAGCTCATCCAGTCCCGGGACAGGGTCTAATGAGCAGTTCTTC | CASSSSPGTGSNEQFF | TRBV18 | 16 | TRBJ2-1 | . | TRBD1
TGTGCCTGGAGAAATCTAAGGACAGGGGAAAGGAATGAGCAGTTCTTC | CAWRNLRTGERNEQFF | TRBV30 | 16 | TRBJ2-1 | . | TRBD1
TGTGCCACCAGTGACCCCTCGGCGGGATACACCTTC | CATSDPSAGYTF | TRBV24-1 | 12 | TRBJ1-2 | . | .
TGTGCCAGCAGCCACCGGGACAGAAACACTGAAGCTTTCTTT | CASSHRDRNTEAFF | TRBV3-1/TRBV3-2 | 14 | TRBJ1-1 | . | TRBD1
TGCGCCAGCAGCTTAACAGCCGATCAGCCCCAGCATTTT | CASSLTADQPQHF | TRBV5-1 | 13 | TRBJ1-5 | medium-sized | .
TGTGCCAGCTCACCAGAACCAGGGGCTTTTGGCTACACCTTC | CASSPEPGAFGYTF | TRBV18 | 14 | TRBJ1-2 | . | .
TGTGCCAGCAGCTTGAGCCAGGGGGCGGGCGAGCAGTACTTC | CASSLSQGAGEQYF | TRBV5-4 | 14 | TRBJ2-7 | . | TRBD1
TGTGCCATCAGTGCTGTGGGGCTCAACACCGGGGAGCTGTTTTTT | CAISAVGLNTGELFF | TRBV10-3 | 15 | TRBJ2-2 | . | .
TGTGCCAGTAGTATAAGGGGAGGAACTAATGAAAAACTGTTTTTT | CASSIRGGTNEKLFF | TRBV19 | 15 | TRBJ1-4 | . | .
TGTGCCAGCAGTTATCCCGGGACAGGGGGCTACGAGCAGTACTTC | CASSYPGTGGYEQYF | TRBV6-5 | 15 | TRBJ2-7 | . | TRBD1
TGTGCCAGCAGCATCGGGACAGGGGCGTACCAAGAGACCCAGTACTTC | CASSIGTGAYQETQYF | TRBV5-6 | 16 | TRBJ2-5 | . | TRBD1
TGTGCCAGCAGCTCCGGGACAGGGGGCGCGGGTGAAAAACTGTTTTTT | CASSSGTGGAGEKLFF | TRBV7-8 | 16 | TRBJ1-4 | . | TRBD1
TGTGCCAGTACCCTATGGACAGGGCAACAGCCCCAGCATTTT | CASTLWTGQQPQHF | TRBV19 | 14 | TRBJ1-5 | . | TRBD1
TGTGCCAGCAGAGTACAGGGGAGGTACGAGCAGTACTTC | CASRVQGRYEQYF | TRBV2 | 13 | TRBJ2-7 | . | .
TGTGCCAGCAGCTTAGGTAAACAGGGGGCGTCGAACACTGAAGCTTTCTTT | CASSLGKQGASNTEAFF | TRBV11-3 | 17 | TRBJ1-1 | . | TRBD1
TGTGCCATCCAGGACAGGCGATATGGCTACACCTTC | CAIQDRRYGYTF | TRBV25-1 | 12 | TRBJ1-2 | . | TRBD1
TGTGCCAGCAGACTAGGGACAGAAGGGGGCTACACCTTC | CASRLGTEGGYTF | TRBV27 | 13 | TRBJ1-2 | . | TRBD1
TGCGCCAGCAGCTTGGTGGGCGGGGTTAGCTCCTACAATGAGCAGTTCTTC | CASSLVGGVSSYNEQFF | TRBV5-1 | 17 | TRBJ2-1 | . | .
TGTGCCAGCAGCTTAGCTTCAGGGAATTCACCCCTCCACTTT | CASSLASGNSPLHF | TRBV7-9 | 14 | TRBJ1-6 | . | .
TGCGCCAGCAGCCAAGCGGGACAGGGGTTCCATACGCAGTATTTT | CASSQAGQGFHTQYF | TRBV4-1 | 15 | TRBJ2-3 | . | TRBD1
TGTGCCAGCAGCTTAGGGACTAGCGGTTCGAGCTCCTACAATGAGCAGTTCTTC | CASSLGTSGSSSYNEQFF | TRBV7-2 | 18 | TRBJ2-1 | . | TRBD2
TGTGCCAGCAGCCACCGAAGGTGGGGACAGGGGGCTTACGAGCAGTACTTC | CASSHRRWGQGAYEQYF | TRBV3-1/TRBV3-2 | 17 | TRBJ2-7 | . | TRBD1
TGTGCCAGCAGAGAATCAGACGGATCGCAGCGGTTCTTC | CASRESDGSQRFF | TRBV2 | 13 | TRBJ2-1 | . | .
TGTGCCAGTAGTCAATTTACTAGCGGACCCTACGAGCAGTACTTC | CASSQFTSGPYEQYF | TRBV19 | 15 | TRBJ2-7 | . | TRBD2
TGTGCCAGTAGTACGCGTAGCGGGAGGGCCGACGAGCAGTACTTC | CASSTRSGRADEQYF | TRBV19 | 15 | TRBJ2-7 | . | TRBD2
TGTGCCAGCAGCTTGGAGGTAGGCAGGGCTCGCAATCAGCCCCAGCATTTT | CASSLEVGRARNQPQHF | TRBV5-5 | 17 | TRBJ1-5 | . | .
TGTGCCAGCAGCTTAAATTCTGCGGGACAGGTGTTCCAGAAGCAGTTCTTC | CASSLNSAGQVFQKQFF | TRBV7-8 | 17 | TRBJ2-1 | . | TRBD1
TGTGCCAGCAGCCCACAGGTTTTCGATTCACCCCTCCACTTT | CASSPQVFDSPLHF | TRBV13 | 14 | TRBJ1-6 | . | .
TGTGCCAGCAGTTTGAGCAGGGCCGATCAGCCCCAGCATTTT | CASSLSRADQPQHF | TRBV28 | 14 | TRBJ1-5 | . | .
TGTGCCAGCAGCTTAGGCAGAATGAACACTGAAGCTTTCTTT | CASSLGRMNTEAFF | TRBV11-1 | 14 | TRBJ1-1 | . | .
TGTGCCAGCATCTTAGGGCAGGGGTACACCGGGGAGCTGTTTTTT | CASILGQGYTGELFF | TRBV6-6 | 15 | TRBJ2-2 | . | .
TGTGCCAGCAGTACCTACCCGGTAGCGGGGAGCTCCTACGAGCAGTACTTC | CASSTYPVAGSSYEQYF | TRBV27 | 17 | TRBJ2-7 | . | TRBD2
TGTGCCAGCAGTTACCCTCAGGGGAACACTGAAGCTTTCTTT | CASSYPQGNTEAFF | TRBV6-2/TRBV6-3 | 14 | TRBJ1-1 | . | .
TGCGCCAGCAGTGAGTCAAGGGGCCCCGGGGAGCTGTTTTTT | CASSESRGPGELFF | TRBV10-1 | 14 | TRBJ2-2 | . | .
TGTGCCAGTAGTATTAAACAGGGTGAAGCTTTCTTT | CASSIKQGEAFF | TRBV19 | 12 | TRBJ1-1 | few | .
TGTGCCAGCGGAACCGGGACATATTTCTACGAGCAGTACTTC | CASGTGTYFYEQYF | TRBV6-5 | 14 | TRBJ2-7 | . | .
TGTGCCACCGCGACAGGGGTCTGGGGTGGCTACACCTTC | CATATGVWGGYTF | TRBV3-1/TRBV3-2 | 13 | TRBJ1-2 | once | TRBD1
TGTGCCAGCAGTCCCAGCAGGACAGGGACCTACGAGCAGTACTTC | CASSPSRTGTYEQYF | TRBV25-1 | 15 | TRBJ2-7 | . | TRBD1
TGTGCCAGCTCACCATTCCGGGACAACGAGCAGTACTTC | CASSPFRDNEQYF | TRBV18 | 13 | TRBJ2-7 | few | .
TGCACTAGCGGGGGGGACAATGAGCAGTTCTTC | CTSGGDNEQFF | TRBV20-1 | 11 | TRBJ2-1 | . | TRBD2
TGCGCCAGCAGCCCTCGGACAGACGGAAACACCATATATTTT | CASSPRTDGNTIYF | TRBV5-1 | 14 | TRBJ1-3 | . | .
TGCGCCAGCAGCCAAGGGGACAGGGGCACTGAAGCTTTCTTT | CASSQGDRGTEAFF | TRBV4-3 | 14 | TRBJ1-1 | . | TRBD1
TGCAGCGTTGAAGCGGCGGTCACCGGGGAGCTGTTTTTT | CSVEAAVTGELFF | TRBV29-1 | 13 | TRBJ2-2 | medium-sized | .
TGTGCCAGCGGAACCGGGACAGGGGGCGGAAAACTGTTTTTT | CASGTGTGGGKLFF | TRBV5-6 | 14 | TRBJ1-4 | . | TRBD1
TGCGCCAGCAGTCGGACCGCCTTGTGGGGCGACGAGCAGTACTTC | CASSRTALWGDEQYF | TRBV4-1 | 15 | TRBJ2-7 | . | .
TGTGCCACCAGCAGAGGACGGGACAGGGGGCGCGAGCAGTACTTC | CATSRGRDRGREQYF | TRBV15 | 15 | TRBJ2-7 | . | TRBD1
TGTGCCAGTAGTACCGCGACAGTACACACTGAAGCTTTCTTT | CASSTATVHTEAFF | TRBV19 | 14 | TRBJ1-1 | . | .
TGTGCCAGCAGTCTCCGGACAGGTAGCTCCTATAATTCACCCCTCCACTTT | CASSLRTGSSYNSPLHF | TRBV6-6 | 17 | TRBJ1-6 | once | TRBD1
TGTGCCAGCAGCTCCGCGGGGCTGGTCGCTGAAGCTTTCTTT | CASSSAGLVAEAFF | TRBV7-8 | 14 | TRBJ1-1 | . | .
TGTGCCAGCTTCCCCGGACAGGGGGGAAGCGGGGCTTTCTTT | CASFPGQGGSGAFF | TRBV5-4 | 14 | TRBJ1-1 | . | TRBD1
TGCGCCAGCAGCTCCAACCTGGACAGGGGGACCACTGAAGCTTTCTTT | CASSSNLDRGTTEAFF | TRBV5-1 | 16 | TRBJ1-1 | . | TRBD1
TGTGCCAGCAGCTTGGGGAGCGGAGGCAGCTGGTTAAGTGAGCAGTTCTTC | CASSLGSGGSWLSEQFF | TRBV5-8 | 17 | TRBJ2-1 | . | .